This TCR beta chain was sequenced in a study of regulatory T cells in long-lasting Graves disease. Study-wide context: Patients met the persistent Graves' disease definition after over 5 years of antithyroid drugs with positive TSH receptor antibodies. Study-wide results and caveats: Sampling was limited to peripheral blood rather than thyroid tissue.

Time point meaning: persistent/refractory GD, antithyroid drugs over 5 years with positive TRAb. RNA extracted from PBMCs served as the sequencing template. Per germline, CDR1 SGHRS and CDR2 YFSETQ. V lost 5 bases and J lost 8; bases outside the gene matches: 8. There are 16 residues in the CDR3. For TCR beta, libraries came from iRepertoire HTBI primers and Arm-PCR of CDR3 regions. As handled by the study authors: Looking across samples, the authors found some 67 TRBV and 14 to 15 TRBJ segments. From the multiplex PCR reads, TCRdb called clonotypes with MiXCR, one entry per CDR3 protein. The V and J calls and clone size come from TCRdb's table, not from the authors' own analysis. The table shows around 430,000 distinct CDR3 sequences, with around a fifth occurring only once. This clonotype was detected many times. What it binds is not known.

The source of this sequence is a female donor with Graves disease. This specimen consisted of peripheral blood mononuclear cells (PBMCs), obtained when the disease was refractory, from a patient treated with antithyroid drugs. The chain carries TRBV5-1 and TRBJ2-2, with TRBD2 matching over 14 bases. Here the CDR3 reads CASRTAGLAGVGELFF. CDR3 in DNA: TGCGCCAGCAGAACTGCGGGACTAGCGGGAGTAGGGGAGCTGTTTTTT.